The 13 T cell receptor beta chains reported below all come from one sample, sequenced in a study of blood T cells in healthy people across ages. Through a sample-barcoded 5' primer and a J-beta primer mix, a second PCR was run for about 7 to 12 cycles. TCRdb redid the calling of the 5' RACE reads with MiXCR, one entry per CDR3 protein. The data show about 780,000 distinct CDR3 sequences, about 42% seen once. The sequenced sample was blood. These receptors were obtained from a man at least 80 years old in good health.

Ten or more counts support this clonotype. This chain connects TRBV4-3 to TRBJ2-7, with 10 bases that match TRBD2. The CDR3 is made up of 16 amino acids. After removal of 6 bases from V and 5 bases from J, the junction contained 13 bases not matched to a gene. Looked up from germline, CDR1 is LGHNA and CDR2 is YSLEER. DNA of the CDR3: TGCGCCAGCAGTGCCAGGATTCGTCTAGCGGGAGACGAGCAGTACTTC. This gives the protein CASSARIRLAGDEQYF.

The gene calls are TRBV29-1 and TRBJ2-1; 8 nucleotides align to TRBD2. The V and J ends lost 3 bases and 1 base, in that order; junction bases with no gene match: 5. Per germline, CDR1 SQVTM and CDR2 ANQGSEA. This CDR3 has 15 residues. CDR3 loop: CSVEGRGASYNEQFF. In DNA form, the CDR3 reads TGCAGCGTTGAGGGGCGGGGGGCTTCCTACAATGAGCAGTTCTTC.

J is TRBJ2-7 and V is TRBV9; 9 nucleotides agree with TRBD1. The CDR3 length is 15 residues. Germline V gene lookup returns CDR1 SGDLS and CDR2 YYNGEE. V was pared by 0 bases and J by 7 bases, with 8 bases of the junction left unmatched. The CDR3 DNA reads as TGTGCCAGCAGCGTAGAAGGGGACAGGGTGGATGAGCAGTACTTC. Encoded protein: CASSVEGDRVDEQYF.

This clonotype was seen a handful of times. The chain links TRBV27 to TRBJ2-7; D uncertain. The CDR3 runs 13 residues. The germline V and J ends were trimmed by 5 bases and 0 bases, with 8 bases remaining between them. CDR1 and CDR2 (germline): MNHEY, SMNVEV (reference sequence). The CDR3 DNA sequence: TGTGCCAGCAGTATTACGCCCTCCTACGAGCAGTACTTC. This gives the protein CASSITPSYEQYF.

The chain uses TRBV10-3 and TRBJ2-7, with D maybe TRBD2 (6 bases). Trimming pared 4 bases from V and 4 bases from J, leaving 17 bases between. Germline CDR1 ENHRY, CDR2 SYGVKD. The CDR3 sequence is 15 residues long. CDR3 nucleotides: TGTGCCATCAGTGGGAGCGCCGGGGGTTCGTACGAGCAGTACTTC. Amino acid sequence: CAISGSAGGSYEQYF.

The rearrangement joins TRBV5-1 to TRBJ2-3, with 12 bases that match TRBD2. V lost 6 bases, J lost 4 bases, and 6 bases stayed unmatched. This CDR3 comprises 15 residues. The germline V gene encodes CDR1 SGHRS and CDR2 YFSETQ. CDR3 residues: CASMQTSGSSDTQYF. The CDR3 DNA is TGCGCCAGCATGCAGACTAGCGGGAGTTCAGATACGCAGTATTTT.

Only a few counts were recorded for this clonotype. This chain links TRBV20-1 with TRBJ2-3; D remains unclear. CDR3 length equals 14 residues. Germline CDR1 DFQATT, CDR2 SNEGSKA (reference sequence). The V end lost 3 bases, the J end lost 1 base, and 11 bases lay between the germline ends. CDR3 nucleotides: TGCAGTGCTAGTAAAGGGTCACGCACAGATACGCAGTATTTT. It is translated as CSASKGSRTDTQYF.

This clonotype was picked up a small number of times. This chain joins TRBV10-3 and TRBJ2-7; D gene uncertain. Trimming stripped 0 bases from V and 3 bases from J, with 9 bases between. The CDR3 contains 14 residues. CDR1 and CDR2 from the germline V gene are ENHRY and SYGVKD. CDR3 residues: CAISESSSRYEQYF. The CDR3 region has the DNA TGTGCCATCAGTGAGTCGAGTAGCCGCTACGAGCAGTACTTC.

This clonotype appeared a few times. CDR3 amino acids: CASSQGGPNSPLHF. DNA for the CDR3: TGTGCCAGCAGCCAAGGGGGCCCGAATTCACCCCTCCACTTT. The chain links TRBV3-1 to TRBJ1-6, with D possibly matching TRBD1 (5 bases). Per germline, CDR1 LGHDT and CDR2 YNNKEL (reference sequence). V gave up 1 base and J gave up 7 bases, with 8 bases separating them. This CDR3 has 14 amino acids. Complete variable domain (other parts from reference TRBV3-1 and TRBJ1-6): DTAVSQTPKYLVTQMGNDKSIKCEQNLGHDTMYWYKQDSKKFLKIMFSYNNKELIINETVPNRFSPKSPDKAHLNLHINSLELGDSAVYFCASSQGGPNSPLHFGNGTRLTVT.

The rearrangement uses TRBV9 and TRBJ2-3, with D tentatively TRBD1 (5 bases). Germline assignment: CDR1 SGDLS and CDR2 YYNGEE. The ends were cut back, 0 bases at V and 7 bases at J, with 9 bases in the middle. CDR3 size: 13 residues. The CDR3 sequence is CASSVETGNTQYF. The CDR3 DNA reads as TGTGCCAGCAGCGTAGAAACAGGCAATACGCAGTATTTT.

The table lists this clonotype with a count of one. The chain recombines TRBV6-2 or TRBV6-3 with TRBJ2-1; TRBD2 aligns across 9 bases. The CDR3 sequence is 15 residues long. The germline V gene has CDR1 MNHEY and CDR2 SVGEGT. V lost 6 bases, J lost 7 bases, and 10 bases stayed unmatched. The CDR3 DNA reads TGTGCCAGCAGACAATCTAGCGGGAATTTGAATGAGCAGTTCTTC. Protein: CASRQSSGNLNEQFF.

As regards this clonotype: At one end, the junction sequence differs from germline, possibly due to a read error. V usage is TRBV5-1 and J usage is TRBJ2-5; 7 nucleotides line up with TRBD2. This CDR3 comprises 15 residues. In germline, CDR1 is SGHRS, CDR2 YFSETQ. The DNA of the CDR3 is TGCGCCAGCAGGTATGCAAGCGGGACCAGGTGCGAGCAGCACTTC. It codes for CASRYASGTRCEQHF.

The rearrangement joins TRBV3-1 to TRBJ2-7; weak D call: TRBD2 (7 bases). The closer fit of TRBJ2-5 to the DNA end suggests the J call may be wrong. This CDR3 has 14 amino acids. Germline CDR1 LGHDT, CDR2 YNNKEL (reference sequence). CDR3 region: CASRASGRGETQYF. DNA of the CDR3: TGTGCCAGCAGAGCTAGCGGTAGGGGGGAGACCCAGTACTTC.